The clone carrying this T cell receptor (beta chain) was observed many times. Using quantitative 5'-RACE with molecular barcodes, the authors made TCR beta libraries. One entry per CDR3 protein results from TCRdb running MiXCR on the 5' RACE reads. The sample lists over 200,000 distinct CDR3 sequences, approximately 10% seen once, with about a fifth in the top ten. The data derive from a study of CD8 T cells in ankylosing spondylitis. CDR1 SGHDT and CDR2 YYEEEE come from the germline V gene. The CDR3 length is 11 residues. Trimming pared 0 bases from V and 6 bases from J, leaving 4 bases between. Sequenced sample: blood, either unsorted or a sorted T cell fraction (not recorded which). The chain links TRBV5-6 to TRBJ2-7; D unclear. The TCR originated in a male donor with ankylosing spondylitis or in good health (not recorded which). CDR3 residues: CASSLVSEQYF. The DNA of the CDR3 is TGTGCCAGCAGCTTGGTGAGCGAGCAGTACTTC.